This T cell receptor beta chain was sequenced in a study of identical twins. Via MiXCR, TCRdb re-called the 5' RACE reads, giving one row per CDR3 protein. Of some 250,000 distinct CDR3 sequences listed, 6% to 7% are singletons. This clonotype came up a few times. Per the germline V gene, CDR1 is KGHSH and CDR2 is LQKENI. With 6 bases removed from V and 2 bases from J, the gap between germline ends came to 23 bases. The CDR3 sequence is 18 residues long. These same records also appear under a second study, on T cells expressing NK-cell markers. As that study records: The authors sequenced eight donors, of whom seven were HCMV-seropositive and one was seronegative.

Sequenced material: CD8+ T cells sorted from blood. The receptor comes from a woman between 18 and 29 years old in good health. This chain joins TRBV18 and TRBJ2-1; no reliable D call. CDR3 region: CASSPTTQSSETYNEQFF. The CDR3 DNA follows: TGTGCCAGCTCTCCCACCACTCAAAGCAGCGAAACCTACAATGAGCAGTTCTTC.